This TCR beta chain was sequenced for a study of cytomegalovirus exposure and HLA in healthy donors. Study results and caveats: A subsequent analysis found that TCR clusters from the first cohort also tended to co-occur in the roughly 120 validation repertoires, with roughly 95% of cluster scores above 0. Cytomegalovirus status was reportedly diagnosed by the classifier with high specificity and sensitivity.

V was clipped by 4 bases and J by 3 bases, with 22 bases between them. The CDR3 is 17 amino acids. Looked up from germline, CDR1 is SGHRS and CDR2 is YFSETQ. TCRdb's table, derived via immunoSEQ multiplex PCR, lists solely in-frame clones and lacks some. The profile shows approximately 70,000 clones, 94% of them singletons. For this clone: No antigen is known for it.

The chain recombines TRBV5-1 with TRBJ1-1, with D unresolved. Sequenced input: PBMCs. This receptor was identified in a woman between 18 and 29 years old in good health and CMV-seronegative. CDR3 nucleotides: TGCGCCAGCAGCGTGGGATTGGACTTTTCTTTAGACACTGAAGCTTTCTTT. This encodes CASSVGLDFSLDTEAFF.